This T cell receptor (beta chain) was captured by sequencing in a study of cytomegalovirus exposure and HLA in healthy donors. Regarding the study as a whole: It was reportedly the case that the classifier diagnosed cytomegalovirus status with high specificity and sensitivity.

Sequenced by immunoSEQ multiplex PCR; TCRdb stores in-frame clones only, minus some. The table lists around 130,000 clones, over 85% of them singletons. Remarks on this clone: Antigen unknown.

The V and J ends lost 6 bases and 3 bases, in that order; junction bases with no gene match: 8. The germline CDR1 and CDR2 sequences are MNHNY and SVGAGI (reference sequence). The CDR3 extends over 15 amino acids. The TCR originated in a man aged 25 to 45 in good health and CMV-seronegative. The sample taken for sequencing was PBMCs. The chain joins TRBV6-6 to TRBJ2-3; 8 bases align to TRBD2. For the CDR3, the DNA is TGTGCCAGCAGGCCCTCTGGCGGGGGGACAGATACGCAGTATTTT. This sequence encodes CASRPSGGGTDTQYF.